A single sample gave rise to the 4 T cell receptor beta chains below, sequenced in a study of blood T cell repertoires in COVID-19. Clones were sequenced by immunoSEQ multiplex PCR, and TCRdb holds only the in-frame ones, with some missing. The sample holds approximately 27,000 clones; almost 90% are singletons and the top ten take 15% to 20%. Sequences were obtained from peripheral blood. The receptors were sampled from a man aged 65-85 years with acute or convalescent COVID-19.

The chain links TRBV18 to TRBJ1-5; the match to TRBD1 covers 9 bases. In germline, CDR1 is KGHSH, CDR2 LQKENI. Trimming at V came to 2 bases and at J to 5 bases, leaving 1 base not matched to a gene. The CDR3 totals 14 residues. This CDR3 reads CASSPRTGDQPQHF. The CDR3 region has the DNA TGTGCCAGCTCACCAAGGACAGGGGATCAGCCCCAGCATTTT.

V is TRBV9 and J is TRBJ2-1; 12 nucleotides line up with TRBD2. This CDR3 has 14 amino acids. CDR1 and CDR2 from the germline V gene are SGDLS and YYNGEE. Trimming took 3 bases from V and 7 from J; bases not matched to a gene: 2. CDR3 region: CASSGLAGENEQFF. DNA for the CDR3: TGTGCCAGCAGCGGACTAGCGGGAGAGAATGAGCAGTTCTTC. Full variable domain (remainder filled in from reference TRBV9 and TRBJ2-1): DSGVTQTPKHLITATGQRVTLRCSPRSGDLSVYWYQQSLDQGLQFLIQYYNGEERAKGNILERFSAQQFPDLHSELNLSSLELGDSALYFCASSGLAGENEQFFGPGTRLTVL.

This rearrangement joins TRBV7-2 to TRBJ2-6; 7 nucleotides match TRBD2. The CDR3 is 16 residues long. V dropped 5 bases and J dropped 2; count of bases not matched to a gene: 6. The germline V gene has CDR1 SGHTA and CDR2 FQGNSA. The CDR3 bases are TGTGCCAGCAGCCTGAGGGGAGGGCCTGGGGCCAACGTCCTGACTTTC. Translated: CASSLRGGPGANVLTF.

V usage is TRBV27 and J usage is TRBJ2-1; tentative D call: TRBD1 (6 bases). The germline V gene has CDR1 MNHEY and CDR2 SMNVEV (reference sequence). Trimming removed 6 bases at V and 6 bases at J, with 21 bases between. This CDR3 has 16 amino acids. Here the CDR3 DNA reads TGTGCCAGCAGCCCCATCTTGGGGCAGGGGACCAATGAGCAGTTCTTC. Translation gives CASSPILGQGTNEQFF.